Below, 8 T cell receptor beta chains from the same sample are listed, as sequenced in a study of neurological immune-mediated disorders. TCRdb redid the calling of the 5' RACE reads with MiXCR, one entry per CDR3 protein. This sample carries approximately 23,000 distinct CDR3 sequences, 8% to 13% of them seen once, and the ten largest clones take less than 25%. Sequencing input: PBMCs. The receptor source for this set is a woman aged 55-70 years with HTLV-1-associated myelopathy (HAM/TSP).

V and J are TRBV28 and TRBJ1-5; no clear D. The CDR3 extends over 16 amino acids. Germline V lookup: CDR1 MDHEN, CDR2 SYDVKM. With 1 base removed from V and 0 bases from J, the gap between germline ends came to 10 bases. CDR3 residues: CASSLSQANSNQPQHF. For the CDR3, the DNA is TGTGCCAGCAGTTTATCCCAAGCTAATAGCAATCAGCCCCAGCATTTT.

This clonotype was found many times. This chain joins TRBV20-1 and TRBJ2-1; 10 bases line up with TRBD1. CDR1 is DFQATT and CDR2 is SNEGSKA in the germline V gene (reference sequence). The CDR3 contains 21 residues. The ends lost 5 bases at V and 0 bases at J; junction bases unmatched: 22. CDR3 in amino acids: CSALRLRGQGDLMSSYNEQFF. The CDR3 coding sequence is TGCAGTGCTCTACGGCTACGTGGACAGGGGGATCTGATGAGCTCCTACAATGAGCAGTTCTTC.

The sample holds many counts of this clonotype. This rearrangement joins TRBV20-1 to TRBJ1-2; a possible D gene is TRBD1 (5 bases). CDR1 is DFQATT, CDR2 SNEGSKA, per germline (reference sequence). V was trimmed by 6 bases and J by 2 bases, leaving 16 bases between them. This CDR3 region has 14 residues. The CDR3 sequence is CSAPHPTANYGYTF. CDR3 in DNA: TGCAGTGCCCCTCACCCGACAGCAAACTATGGCTACACCTTC.

The table lists this clonotype with many counts. The chain links TRBV20-1 to TRBJ1-5, with D uncertain. Per the germline V gene, CDR1 is DFQATT and CDR2 is SNEGSKA (reference sequence). This CDR3 has 15 amino acids. V was cut by 5 bases and J by 0 bases, with 14 bases left in between. The CDR3 bases are TGCAGTGCTCCCCTGGGCCCGAATAGCAATCAGCCCCAGCATTTT. Translating gives CSAPLGPNSNQPQHF.

This clonotype has ten or more counts. V and J are TRBV20-1 and TRBJ2-2, with D possibly being TRBD2 (6 bases). The CDR3 covers 15 residues. CDR1 and CDR2 from the germline V gene are DFQATT and SNEGSKA (reference sequence). Trimming removed 2 bases from V and 6 bases from J, with 16 bases in between. CDR3 bases: TGCAGTGCTAGATTGGCGGGGAGGATCCCCGGGGAGCTGTTTTTT. Translation gives CSARLAGRIPGELFF.

This clonotype has at least ten counts. The V call is TRBV5-5, the J call TRBJ1-3, with a weak D call TRBD1 (6 bases). The CDR3 is made up of 15 amino acids. Germline-derived CDR1 and CDR2 are SGHKS and YYEKEE (reference sequence). The V gene lost 3 bases and the J gene lost 4 bases, with 14 bases spanning the gap. The CDR3 DNA is TGTGCCAGCAGCTCTAATCAGGGGAGCGGAAACACCATATATTTT. Amino acids: CASSSNQGSGNTIYF.

The table lists this clonotype with many counts. The chain has TRBV5-1 and TRBJ2-7; D may be TRBD1 (5 bases). Deletions cut 0 bases from V and 3 bases from J, with 7 bases between. The CDR3 sequence is 13 residues long. Germline CDR1 and CDR2: SGHRS and YFSETQ. The CDR3 sequence is CASSLGQYYEQYF. In DNA form, the CDR3 reads TGCGCCAGCAGCTTGGGACAGTACTACGAGCAGTACTTC.

In regard to this clonotype: The junction does not match germline at one end; this may be a read error. The rearrangement links TRBV5-1 to TRBJ2-6, with D maybe TRBD1 (5 bases). Looked up from germline, CDR1 is SGHRS and CDR2 is YFSETQ. The CDR3 sequence is 14 residues long. CDR3 DNA: TGCGCCAGCAGAATCGGCTCTGGGGCCAACTTCCTGACTTTC. Translated, it gives CASRIGSGANFLTF.